This T cell receptor beta chain was recorded in a study of T-cell reconstitution after alpha-beta-depleted transplantation in children. The library targeted TCRbeta and was prepared with unique molecular identifiers. TCRdb independently ran MiXCR on the PCR reads; one entry per CDR3 protein. There are approximately 400,000 distinct CDR3 sequences in the sample; 11% occur only once, and 4.5% to 6.5% lies in the top ten. Unmatched junction bases numbered 16, after V lost 3 bases and J lost 5 bases. The CDR3 consists of 18 residues. The germline V gene has CDR1 SGHRS and CDR2 YFSETQ. This clonotype was picked up a small number of times.

This specimen was PBMCs from the stem cell graft donor, taken from the stem cell graft. This rearrangement joins TRBV5-1 to TRBJ2-3; 9 positions agree with TRBD2. This sequence originates from a human donor who donated a stem cell graft to a child with acute myeloid leukemia. Here the CDR3 DNA reads TGCGCCAGCAGCTCCCCCTGGGGTCGCGGGGGGGCCGTAGATACGCAGTATTTT. Residues: CASSSPWGRGGAVDTQYF.